The 17 T cell receptor beta chains presented below share a single source sample, sequenced in a study of a mutant IDH1 vaccine in newly diagnosed glioma. Specified time point: week 23, last vaccination. Every vaccine dose comprised 300 ug of mutant IDH1 20-mer peptide plus topical imiquimod. The assay was immunoSEQ multiplex PCR, and TCRdb's table has in-frame clones only and misses some. Here the sample spans approximately 35,000 clones, roughly 90% being singletons. These TCRs are of unknown antigen specificity. The source was PBMCs, collected from a glioma patient whose treatment included an IDH1 peptide vaccine. The source is a man in his forties with glioma.

This clone was detected only once. The CDR3 bases are TGTGCCAGCAGCTTCCGCGGCAGGGGGTCCGGGAACACTGAAGCTTTCTTT. Residues: CASSFRGRGSGNTEAFF. The chain joins TRBV5-6 to TRBJ1-1, with TRBD1 matching 7 bases. Germline V gives CDR1 SGHDT, CDR2 YYEEEE. This CDR3 is built from 17 residues. V lost 2 bases to trimming and J lost 1 base; unmatched junction nucleotides: 11.

This chain uses TRBV10-3 with TRBJ2-5, with 15 bases identical to TRBD2. The CDR3 is 16 residues long. Germline V gives CDR1 ENHRY, CDR2 SYGVKD. V trimming: 3 bases; J trimming: 6 bases; junction bases outside the gene matches: 5. CDR3 in DNA: TGTGCCATCAGTGATAGCGGGACTAGCGGGGGGAAGACCCAGTACTTC. This sequence encodes CAISDSGTSGGKTQYF.

This clone was detected only once. The V and J genes are TRBV11-2 and TRBJ2-1; 8 bases fit TRBD1. V dropped 5 bases and J dropped 6; count of bases not matched to a gene: 9. Per the germline V gene, CDR1 is SGHAT and CDR2 is FQNNGV. The CDR3 totals 15 residues. The DNA of the CDR3 is TGTGCCAGCAGCCCGACAGGGGAACCAACCAATGAGCAGTTCTTC. The encoded protein is CASSPTGEPTNEQFF.

There are a few counts of this clone. The chain uses TRBV19 and TRBJ2-3, with 7 bases aligning to TRBD2. The CDR3 runs to 14 residues. Germline V gene sequence: CDR1 LNHDA, CDR2 SQIVND (reference sequence). The V and J ends lost 7 bases and 2 bases, in that order; junction bases with no gene match: 6. This CDR3 is CASKGRGITDTQYF. The CDR3 DNA follows: TGTGCCAGTAAAGGGAGGGGAATCACAGATACGCAGTATTTT.

This chain connects TRBV7-9 to TRBJ2-2, with D uncertain. With 4 bases removed from V and 0 bases from J, the gap between germline ends came to 3 bases. CDR1 and CDR2 (germline): SEHNR, FQNEAQ (reference sequence). There are 13 residues in the CDR3. CDR3 DNA sequence: TGTGCCAGCAGCTCGCCGAACACCGGGGAGCTGTTTTTT. Protein: CASSSPNTGELFF.

V usage is TRBV25-1 and J usage is TRBJ1-2; D remains ambiguous. CDR1 is MGHDK and CDR2 is SYGVNS in the germline V gene. The V gene lost 6 bases and the J gene lost 8 bases, with 16 bases spanning the gap. CDR3 length equals 13 residues. The CDR3 DNA reads TGTGCCAGCAGCCCCGGGCTCACCGGGGGCTACACCTTC. It yields the protein CASSPGLTGGYTF.

J is TRBJ2-2 and V is TRBV7-2, with unresolved D. Germline CDR1 and CDR2: SGHTA and FQGNSA. The CDR3 sequence is 13 residues long. V dropped 5 bases and J dropped 1 base, with 5 bases sitting between them. The CDR3 bases are TGTGCCAGCAGCCCCCTGAACACCGGGGAGCTGTTTTTT. This codes for CASSPLNTGELFF. The whole variable domain, remainder taken from reference TRBV7-2 and TRBJ2-2, is GAGVSQSPSNKVTEKGKDVELRCDPISGHTALYWYRQSLGQGLEFLIYFQGNSAPDKSGLPSDRFSAERTGGSVSTLTIQRTQQEDSAVYLCASSPLNTGELFFGEGSRLTVL.

This clone was found once. This chain links TRBV5-1 with TRBJ2-6; a possible D gene is TRBD1 (5 bases). V was cut by 4 bases and J by 0 bases, with 8 bases left in between. This CDR3 has 15 amino acids. The germline gives CDR1 SGHRS, CDR2 YFSETQ. The CDR3 spells CASSPRVSGANVLTF. The CDR3 nucleotides read TGCGCCAGCAGCCCCAGGGTCTCTGGGGCCAACGTCCTGACTTTC.

The chain recombines TRBV19 with TRBJ2-3; the match to TRBD2 covers 8 bases. J lost 3 bases, V lost 1 base, and 3 bases had no gene match. The CDR3 is 15 amino acids. Per germline, CDR1 LNHDA and CDR2 SQIVND (reference sequence). Written as DNA, the CDR3 is TGTGCCAGTAGTATAGCAGCGGGAGTGACAGATACGCAGTATTTT. It yields the protein CASSIAAGVTDTQYF.

This chain links TRBV5-1 with TRBJ2-2; D might be TRBD1 (6 bases). The V end lost 0 bases, the J end lost 1 base, and 10 bases lay between the germline ends. CDR3 size: 16 residues. Germline lookup yields CDR1 SGHRS and CDR2 YFSETQ. The CDR3 here is CASSLARGLNTGELFF. CDR3 coding DNA: TGCGCCAGCAGCTTGGCCAGGGGCCTGAACACCGGGGAGCTGTTTTTT.

The chain uses TRBV5-1 and TRBJ1-2; possible D gene TRBD1, 5 bases. V was clipped by 3 bases and J by 6 bases, with 9 bases between them. The CDR3 consists of 12 residues. Germline CDR1 SGHRS, CDR2 YFSETQ. The CDR3, as DNA: TGCGCCAGCAGCTCTCAGGGTGATGGCTACACCTTC. Translated: CASSSQGDGYTF.

The V call is TRBV29-1, the J call TRBJ1-2; D gene unclear. Germline lookup yields CDR1 SQVTM and CDR2 ANQGSEA. This CDR3 has 14 residues. Trimming cost V 4 bases and J 7 bases, with 19 bases left between them. CDR3 loop: CSVAGQVTTSGYTF. The CDR3 DNA is TGCAGCGTTGCAGGCCAGGTGACAACCAGTGGCTACACCTTC. The whole variable domain, filled in from reference TRBV29-1 and TRBJ1-2, reads SAVISQKPSRDICQRGTSLTIQCQVDSQVTMMFWYRQQPGQSLTLIATANQGSEATYESGFVIDKFPISRPNLTFSTLTVSNMSPEDSSIYLCSVAGQVTTSGYTFGSGTRLTVV.

This chain joins TRBV10-3 and TRBJ1-5, with D possibly being TRBD1 (6 bases). Germline CDR1 and CDR2: ENHRY and SYGVKD. Between the trimmed V and J ends, which lost 2 bases and 5 bases, there was a span of 10 bases. This CDR3 is 14 amino acids long. The CDR3 loop reads CAISEDRNDQPQHF. The CDR3 region has the DNA TGTGCCATCAGTGAGGACAGGAACGATCAGCCCCAGCATTTT.

The rearrangement joins TRBV7-2 to TRBJ2-5; D gene uncertain. This CDR3 has 13 amino acids. Trimming left V 5 bases short and J 1 base short, with 8 bases between. Germline-derived CDR1 and CDR2 are SGHTA and FQGNSA. CDR3 sequence: CASSPAIQETQYF. The CDR3 coding sequence is TGTGCCAGCAGCCCAGCTATCCAAGAGACCCAGTACTTC.

A single count supports this clone. The chain combines TRBV6-1 with TRBJ2-3, with a tentative D call TRBD1 (6 bases). Per the germline V gene, CDR1 is MNHNS and CDR2 is SASEGT. This CDR3 is built from 15 residues. The V gene lost 8 bases and the J gene lost 2 bases, with 17 bases spanning the gap. CDR3 loop: CASGSAGAFTDTQYF. DNA of the CDR3: TGTGCCAGCGGATCAGCAGGGGCGTTCACAGATACGCAGTATTTT.

CDR3 loop: CASSLVSGRGQETQYF. In DNA form, the CDR3 reads TGTGCCAGCAGCTTAGTATCGGGCAGGGGTCAAGAGACCCAGTACTTC. The chain combines TRBV7-8 with TRBJ2-5, with D perhaps matching TRBD1 (6 bases). Germline CDR1 reads SGHVS; CDR2 reads FQNEAQ. V lost 1 base and J 2 bases, leaving 14 bases between the germline ends. The CDR3 extends over 16 amino acids.

The DNA of the CDR3 is TGTGCCAGCAGTTCAGGGACAGGGCGAAACACCATATATTTT. Translating it yields CASSSGTGRNTIYF. V is TRBV25-1 and J is TRBJ1-3; 9 nucleotides agree with TRBD1. V was clipped by 5 bases and J by 5 bases; unmatched bases: 4. The V gene's germline CDR1 is MGHDK and CDR2 SYGVNS. The CDR3 has 14 residues.